The 28 T cell receptor beta chains below all came from one sample that was sequenced in a study of glioma-infiltrating T cells after dendritic cell vaccination. Method: immunoSEQ multiplex PCR; TCRdb's copy keeps in-frame clones and lacks some. The sample lists 70,000 to 95,000 clones; roughly 91% were seen once. Time point specified: after dendritic cell vaccination, including at tumor progression/relapse. Material: blood, obtained after dendritic cell vaccination. The source is a human donor with glioblastoma.

The chain carries TRBV5-4 and TRBJ2-7; D is ambiguous. The CDR3 covers 12 residues. Germline CDR1 is SGHNT and CDR2 is YYREEE (reference sequence). V dropped 3 bases and J dropped 9 bases, with 13 bases sitting between them. The CDR3 nucleotides are TGTGCCAGCAGCTCCAAGCCACGCGGGCAGTACTTC. It yields the protein CASSSKPRGQYF.

The J gene is TRBJ2-1, the V gene TRBV7-9, with 9 bases matching TRBD1. J was trimmed by 0 bases and V by 5 bases; bases with no gene match: 2. CDR1 is SEHNR, CDR2 FQNEAQ, per germline (reference sequence). The CDR3 is 15 residues long. This chain's CDR3 is CASSADRGSYNEQFF. The DNA for the CDR3 is TGTGCCAGCAGCGCGGACAGGGGCTCCTACAATGAGCAGTTCTTC.

The gene calls are TRBV15 and TRBJ2-7, with TRBD1 matching 8 bases. The CDR3 consists of 16 residues. From germline, CDR1 is LNHNV and CDR2 YYDKDF (reference sequence). The ends lost 1 base at V and 5 bases at J; junction bases unmatched: 10. The CDR3 sequence is CATSRGSQGALDEQYF. The CDR3 region has the DNA TGTGCCACCAGCAGAGGTTCCCAGGGGGCGCTCGACGAGCAGTACTTC.

CDR3 DNA: TGTGCCAGCAGCCTTGGACAGGGGGAAGGCTACACCTTC. It codes for CASSLGQGEGYTF. The chain is built from TRBV4-2 and TRBJ1-2; TRBD1 matches at 10 bases. V lost 4 bases and J lost 8; bases outside the gene matches: 4. The CDR3 extends over 13 amino acids. CDR1 is LGHNA, CDR2 YNFKEQ, per germline.

CDR3 sequence (DNA): TGCGCCAGCAGCGGACAGGGGATGAACACTGAAGCTTTCTTT. Amino acid sequence: CASSGQGMNTEAFF. The chain employs TRBV5-1 and TRBJ1-1, with 9 positions matching TRBD1. The junction had 1 base not matched to a gene; V was cut back by 4 bases and J by 0 bases. The CDR3 spans 14 residues. CDR1 and CDR2 (germline): SGHRS, YFSETQ.

This clone was recorded only once. This chain joins TRBV7-2 and TRBJ2-1; D is ambiguous. Per the germline V gene, CDR1 is SGHTA and CDR2 is FQGNSA. Trimming left V 1 base short and J 4 bases short, with 8 bases between. The CDR3 extends over 14 amino acids. This chain's CDR3 is CASSLESLYNEQFF. CDR3 sequence (DNA): TGTGCCAGCAGCTTAGAATCTCTGTACAATGAGCAGTTCTTC. Variable domain in full (rest from reference TRBV7-2 and TRBJ2-1): GAGVSQSPSNKVTEKGKDVELRCDPISGHTALYWYRQSLGQGLEFLIYFQGNSAPDKSGLPSDRFSAERTGGSVSTLTIQRTQQEDSAVYLCASSLESLYNEQFFGPGTRLTVL.

The genes are TRBV10-3 and TRBJ2-5, with 8 bases that match TRBD1. The CDR3 is 14 amino acids. The trim removed 5 bases at V and 2 bases at J, leaving 4 bases unmatched. The germline gives CDR1 ENHRY, CDR2 SYGVKD. CDR3 protein: CAISLTGEQETQYF. The CDR3 DNA is TGTGCCATCAGTCTGACAGGGGAACAAGAGACCCAGTACTTC.

V gene TRBV5-6 combines with J gene TRBJ2-7; TRBD2 matches 9 bases. Germline V lookup: CDR1 SGHDT, CDR2 YYEEEE. CDR3 length equals 15 residues. The J segment lost 5 bases and the V segment lost 0 bases, leaving 6 bases of the junction unmatched. The CDR3 reads CASSLESSGSHEQYF. Written as DNA, the CDR3 is TGTGCCAGCAGCTTGGAGAGTAGCGGGAGCCACGAGCAGTACTTC.

The V gene is TRBV6-1, the J gene TRBJ2-7, with 10 bases lining up with TRBD1. The CDR3 is 17 amino acids. In germline, CDR1 is MNHNS, CDR2 SASEGT. Unmatched junction bases numbered 7, after V lost 1 base and J lost 1 base. CDR3 in amino acids: CASSEEGQGYWSYEQYF. The CDR3, as DNA: TGTGCCAGCAGTGAAGAGGGACAGGGGTATTGGTCCTACGAGCAGTACTTC.

This sequence joins TRBV4-1 and TRBJ2-4, with 9 bases identical to TRBD2. The CDR3 is 16 residues long. The V gene end was trimmed by 1 base and the J gene end by 9 bases; junction bases not matched to a gene: 10. Germline V gene data show CDR1 as MGHRA and CDR2 as YSYEKL. The CDR3 loop reads CASSQAGGGAGSIQYF. CDR3 sequence (DNA): TGCGCCAGCAGCCAAGCAGGCGGGGGGGCCGGTAGCATTCAGTACTTC.

This chain connects TRBV5-1 to TRBJ2-2, with 11 nucleotides matching TRBD1. V gave up 4 bases and J gave up 1 base; unmatched junction bases: 12. The CDR3 covers 19 residues. Germline V CDR1 and CDR2: SGHRS, YFSETQ. CDR3 residues: CASSRRGTGGVGNTGELFF. CDR3 sequence (DNA): TGCGCCAGCAGCCGTAGGGGGACAGGGGGAGTCGGGAACACCGGGGAGCTGTTTTTT.

The gene calls are TRBV5-5 and TRBJ2-7; TRBD1 might be the D (5 bases). The CDR3 covers 14 residues. CDR1 SGHKS and CDR2 YYEKEE come from the germline V gene (reference sequence). V lost 7 bases and J lost 1, with 15 bases in between. This CDR3 reads CASQSLKGSYEQYF. The CDR3 nucleotides are TGTGCCAGCCAAAGTCTCAAGGGGTCCTACGAGCAGTACTTC.

This chain joins TRBV12-5 and TRBJ1-5; maybe TRBD1 (6 bases). The V and J ends lost 8 bases and 0 bases respectively, with 8 bases between them. This CDR3 spans 13 amino acids. Germline V gives CDR1 LGHNT, CDR2 FRNRAP. The CDR3 is CASQGPSNQPQHF. The CDR3 DNA reads TGTGCTAGTCAGGGGCCTAGCAATCAGCCCCAGCATTTT.

V and J are TRBV7-7 and TRBJ2-2; 7 bases map to TRBD1. J lost 0 bases, V lost 5 bases, and 3 bases had no gene match. The V gene's germline CDR1 is SSHAT and CDR2 FNYEAQ (reference sequence). CDR3 size: 15 residues. In DNA form, the CDR3 reads TGTGCCAGCAGCCCGGACAGGCCGAACACCGGGGAGCTGTTTTTT. It is translated as CASSPDRPNTGELFF.

The rearrangement joins TRBV29-1 to TRBJ1-1; D not resolved. There are 13 residues in the CDR3. Per the germline V gene, CDR1 is SQVTM and CDR2 is ANQGSEA. Trimming removed 6 bases at V and 1 base at J, with 12 bases between. CDR3 amino acids: CSVHGPENTEAFF. As DNA, the CDR3 is TGCAGCGTCCACGGTCCCGAGAACACTGAAGCTTTCTTT.

The chain links TRBV10-3 to TRBJ2-5, with 13 bases identical to TRBD2. The V gene's germline CDR1 is ENHRY and CDR2 SYGVKD. The CDR3 has 15 residues. With 6 bases clipped from V and 5 bases from J, the junction kept 6 bases outside the gene matches. The CDR3 bases are TGTGCCATCAGCACTAGCGGGGGGGCCGGGGAGACCCAGTACTTC. Amino acids: CAISTSGGAGETQYF.

This sequence joins TRBV29-1 and TRBJ1-2, with D maybe TRBD1 (6 bases). Germline CDR1 is SQVTM and CDR2 is ANQGSEA. Trimming removed 8 bases at V and 3 bases at J, with 10 bases between. This CDR3 region has 11 residues. CDR3 region: CSTRQDYGYTF. CDR3 nucleotide sequence: TGCAGCACAAGACAGGACTATGGCTACACCTTC.

The J gene is TRBJ2-1, the V gene TRBV5-4; 14 nucleotides match TRBD2. The length of the CDR3 is 18 residues. Per germline, CDR1 SGHNT and CDR2 YYREEE (reference sequence). J gave up 4 bases and V 4 bases, and 10 bases lay outside the gene matches. The chain's CDR3 is CASSKGLAGATGYNEQFF. In DNA, the CDR3 is TGTGCCAGCAGCAAGGGACTAGCGGGGGCTACAGGATACAATGAGCAGTTCTTC.

V usage is TRBV7-3 and J usage is TRBJ2-5, with 8 bases that match TRBD2. Germline-derived CDR1 and CDR2 are SGHTA and FQGTGA. The CDR3 length is 12 residues. Germline trimming cut 5 bases from V and 7 bases from J; bases unmatched to any gene: 3. CDR3 in amino acids: CASSPRGGTQYF. The CDR3 DNA follows: TGTGCCAGCAGCCCCCGGGGGGGGACCCAGTACTTC.

The V gene is TRBV5-1, the J gene TRBJ2-2; 13 positions agree with TRBD2. The germline gives CDR1 SGHRS, CDR2 YFSETQ. Germline trimming cut 3 bases from V and 3 bases from J; bases unmatched to any gene: 8. This CDR3 spans 18 amino acids. CDR3 region: CASSSPGTSGTYTGELFF. In DNA, the CDR3 is TGCGCCAGCAGCTCTCCCGGGACTAGCGGGACTTACACCGGGGAGCTGTTTTTT.

This clone was counted only a few times. V usage is TRBV6-6 and J usage is TRBJ2-1, with D perhaps matching TRBD2 (5 bases). This CDR3 spans 10 amino acids. The germline V gene has CDR1 MNHNY and CDR2 SVGAGI (reference sequence). Trimming pared 8 bases from V and 6 bases from J, leaving 5 bases between. CDR3 coding DNA: TGTGCCAGCGAGGGCAATGAGCAGTTCTTC. It translates to CASEGNEQFF.

The rearrangement joins TRBV15 to TRBJ2-1, with 9 bases lining up with TRBD2. Germline lookup yields CDR1 LNHNV and CDR2 YYDKDF (reference sequence). This CDR3 has 16 residues. V lost 5 bases to trimming and J lost 6 bases; unmatched junction nucleotides: 11. This CDR3 is CATSLTTSGRPNEQFF. In nucleotides, the CDR3 is TGTGCCACCAGCTTGACCACTAGCGGGCGACCCAATGAGCAGTTCTTC. The full variable domain, in which reference TRBV15 and TRBJ2-1 provide the parts outside the CDR3, is DAMVIQNPRYQVTQFGKPVTLSCSQTLNHNVMYWYQQKSSQAPKLLFHYYDKDFNNEADTPDNFQSRRPNTSFCFLDIRSPGLGDTAMYLCATSLTTSGRPNEQFFGPGTRLTVL.

This chain connects TRBV19 to TRBJ1-2, with D possibly matching TRBD1 (5 bases). Trimming took off 5 bases at V and 4 bases at J, with 8 bases between the two ends. CDR1 and CDR2 from the germline V gene are LNHDA and SQIVND (reference sequence). This CDR3 contains 12 residues. CDR3 loop: CASSGQGYGYTF. Here the CDR3 DNA reads TGTGCCAGTAGTGGTCAGGGCTATGGCTACACCTTC.

CDR3 sequence reads: CASSSTGFTYNEQFF. The DNA of the CDR3 is TGTGCCAGCAGCTCGACAGGGTTCACCTACAATGAGCAGTTCTTC. The chain is built from TRBV9 and TRBJ2-1, with TRBD1 matching 7 bases. The junction had 6 bases not matched to a gene; V was cut back by 4 bases and J by 2 bases. CDR3 size: 15 residues. Germline assignment: CDR1 SGDLS and CDR2 YYNGEE.

The rearrangement links TRBV7-9 to TRBJ1-1, with TRBD1 as a possible D gene (6 bases). Trimming removed 4 bases from V and 0 bases from J, with 12 bases in between. In germline, CDR1 is SEHNR, CDR2 FQNEAQ (reference sequence). This CDR3 comprises 15 residues. CDR3 nucleotide sequence: TGTGCCAGCAGCTCCCAGGGGACGGTGAACACTGAAGCTTTCTTT. Translating gives CASSSQGTVNTEAFF.

This clone was seen more than once but under ten times. It is unclear where the CDR3 begins or ends on the DNA, so no DNA is shown, and the CDR3 is as TCRdb lists it. The V call is TRBV23-1, the J call TRBJ2-3; TRBD2 is taken as the D call from the table, unchecked against the DNA. TRBV23-1 is designated an ORF whose function remains uncertain. The CDR3 spans 16 residues, counting both ends. CDR3 loop: CASSSSGTSGTDTQYF.

This chain joins TRBV18 and TRBJ2-5, with D perhaps matching TRBD2 (6 bases). The CDR3 has 14 amino acids. The V gene's germline CDR1 is KGHSH and CDR2 LQKENI. V lost 2 bases and J lost 5, with 12 bases in between. The CDR3 reads CASSPRRDLETQYF. The DNA of the CDR3 is TGTGCCAGCTCACCAAGGAGGGACCTGGAGACCCAGTACTTC.

The chain links TRBV12-5 to TRBJ2-2, with 8 bases aligning to TRBD1. Per germline, CDR1 LGHNT and CDR2 FRNRAP. This CDR3 has 16 amino acids. V was clipped by 1 base and J by 6 bases; unmatched bases: 7. The CDR3 nucleotides read TGTGCTAGTGGTTTGGCCGCCCCAGGGGGCCCCGGGGAGCTGTTTTTT. Residues: CASGLAAPGGPGELFF.